One sample yielded the 16 T cell receptor beta chains listed below, sequenced in a study of cytomegalovirus exposure and HLA in healthy donors. The PCR made use of 60 Vbeta and 13 Jbeta primers. This table comes from immunoSEQ multiplex PCR, and its TCRdb copy is limited to in-frame clones, with some not included. The table records hundreds of thousands of clones, approximately 84% of them present only once. The sample taken for sequencing was PBMCs. These receptors all come from a girl aged 2 to 10 in good health and CMV-seronegative.

This clone appeared a few times. The DNA for the CDR3 is TGCGCCAGCAGCTTGGCCACAGGGACCTACGAGCAGTACTTC. Protein product: CASSLATGTYEQYF. The chain links TRBV5-1 to TRBJ2-7, with D possibly being TRBD1 (6 bases). CDR1 and CDR2 from the germline V gene are SGHRS and YFSETQ. There are 14 residues in the CDR3. V was clipped by 0 bases and J by 2 bases, with 9 bases between them.

The gene calls are TRBV6-5 and TRBJ2-7; perhaps TRBD2 as D (6 bases). The CDR3 contains 15 residues. Germline values: CDR1 MNHEY, CDR2 SVGAGI. The V end lost 3 bases, the J end lost 2 bases, and 14 bases lay between the germline ends. CDR3 in amino acids: CASSYGGTHTYEQYF. DNA of the CDR3: TGTGCCAGCAGTTATGGGGGGACTCATACCTACGAGCAGTACTTC.

This rearrangement joins TRBV5-8 to TRBJ1-3; 7 bases map to TRBD1. This CDR3 region has 15 residues. V trimming: 4 bases; J trimming: 4 bases; junction bases outside the gene matches: 8. The germline V gene encodes CDR1 SGHTS and CDR2 YDEGEE. Here the CDR3 reads CASSLGQSSGNTIYF. The CDR3 nucleotides are TGTGCCAGCAGCCTGGGACAGTCGTCGGGAAACACCATATATTTT.

Concerning this clone: The junction departs from the called germline gene at one end, perhaps through a read error. This sequence joins TRBV15 and TRBJ1-2; TRBD1 might be the D (5 bases). This CDR3 is built from 16 residues. Per germline, CDR1 LNHNV and CDR2 YYDKDF (reference sequence). The CDR3 sequence is CATSRDGGDWNFGYTF. The CDR3 DNA sequence: TGTGCCACCAGCAGAGACGGGGGAGATTGGAACTTTGGCTACACCTTC.

CDR3 amino acids: CASSQGTGSTGELFF. CDR3 nucleotides: TGTGCCAGCAGCCAGGGGACAGGATCCACCGGGGAGCTGTTTTTT. This rearrangement joins TRBV7-7 to TRBJ2-2, with TRBD1 matching over 8 bases. This CDR3 region has 15 residues. Germline CDR1 reads SSHAT; CDR2 reads FNYEAQ (reference sequence). V lost 5 bases and J lost 4; bases outside the gene matches: 6.

This clone was seen more than once but under ten times. This rearrangement joins TRBV4-1 to TRBJ1-1; D is undetermined. Germline CDR1 MGHRA, CDR2 YSYEKL. The CDR3 is 12 residues long. V gave up 5 bases and J gave up 4 bases, with 8 bases separating them. Here the CDR3 DNA reads TGCGCCAGCAGCAGCTCTGGCACTGAAGCTTTCTTT. This translates into CASSSSGTEAFF.

In regard to this clone: This sample also contains other DNA sequences that code for the same CDR3. V usage is TRBV27 and J usage is TRBJ1-2, with D possibly TRBD1 on 5 matching bases. Trimming stripped 3 bases from V and 2 bases from J, with 10 bases between. There are 14 residues in the CDR3. The germline CDR1 and CDR2 sequences are MNHEY and SMNVEV (reference sequence). CDR3 sequence (DNA): TGTGCCAGCAGTTTCGGGGGTTCCAACTATGGCTACACCTTC. This codes for CASSFGGSNYGYTF.

The chain links TRBV10-2 to TRBJ1-1; tentative D call: TRBD1 (6 bases). CDR1 and CDR2 from the germline V gene are WSHSY and SAAADI. The CDR3 totals 16 residues. The V gene lost 7 bases and the J gene lost 4 bases, with 22 bases spanning the gap. In DNA, the CDR3 is TGCGCCAGCATGAAGTCCCCTACAGGGATGGCCACTGAAGCTTTCTTT. It specifies CASMKSPTGMATEAFF.

The chain recombines TRBV27 with TRBJ2-1, with D tentatively TRBD2 (5 bases). The CDR3 consists of 11 residues. The V end was cut by 8 bases, the J end by 3 bases, with 5 bases between. Germline V gene sequence: CDR1 MNHEY, CDR2 SMNVEV (reference sequence). CDR3 sequence reads: CASRDYNEQFF. CDR3 bases: TGTGCCAGCCGGGACTACAATGAGCAGTTCTTC.

The CDR3 sequence is CASSPGLGGAETQYF. The CDR3 DNA is TGCGCCAGCAGCCCGGGACTAGGTGGGGCAGAGACCCAGTACTTC. The genes are TRBV5-1 and TRBJ2-5, with TRBD2 identical over 8 bases. The V segment lost 4 bases and the J segment 4 bases; nucleotides outside the gene matches: 9. Germline V gene sequence: CDR1 SGHRS, CDR2 YFSETQ. This CDR3 spans 15 amino acids. Combining the CDR3 with reference TRBV5-1 and TRBJ2-5 gives the whole variable domain KAGVTQTPRYLIKTRGQQVTLSCSPISGHRSVSWYQQTPGQGLQFLFEYFSETQRNKGNFPGRFSGRQFSNSRSEMNVSTLELGDSALYLCASSPGLGGAETQYFGPGTRLLVL.

This clone has just a few counts. This sequence joins TRBV30 and TRBJ2-3, with 8 bases aligning to TRBD2. V lost 4 bases to trimming and J lost 4 bases; unmatched junction nucleotides: 7. The CDR3 totals 14 residues. The germline V gene has CDR1 GTSNPN and CDR2 SVGIG (reference sequence). The CDR3 spells CAWKPGGEADTQYF. The DNA of the CDR3 is TGTGCCTGGAAACCGGGGGGGGAGGCAGATACGCAGTATTTT.

This chain uses TRBV2 with TRBJ2-7, with 10 bases aligning to TRBD1. The germline V gene has CDR1 SNHLY and CDR2 FYNNEI. J gave up 3 bases and V 9 bases, and 8 bases lay outside the gene matches. The CDR3 has 14 amino acids. This chain's CDR3 is CASWDRGYRYEQYF. CDR3 in DNA: TGTGCCAGTTGGGACAGGGGATATCGCTACGAGCAGTACTTC.

The V gene is TRBV7-7, the J gene TRBJ2-3; TRBD1 matches 9 bases. Germline V CDR1 and CDR2: SSHAT, FNYEAQ (reference sequence). CDR3 size: 14 residues. V lost 5 bases, J lost 11 bases, and 11 bases stayed unmatched. In DNA, the CDR3 is TGTGCCAGCAGCCCAGGACAGGGGAACACAATGCAGTATTTT. Residues: CASSPGQGNTMQYF.

The chain combines TRBV7-9 with TRBJ1-3; D is unclear. The CDR3 totals 14 residues. Trimming cost V 2 bases and J 2 bases, with 7 bases left between them. Per the germline V gene, CDR1 is SEHNR and CDR2 is FQNEAQ (reference sequence). CDR3 DNA sequence: TGTGCCAGCAGCTTACTTACGGCTGGAAACACCATATATTTT. Translated, it gives CASSLLTAGNTIYF.

This clone was picked up one time. The chain has TRBV19 and TRBJ1-5, with D hard to call. Germline assignment: CDR1 LNHDA and CDR2 SQIVND (reference sequence). This CDR3 spans 16 amino acids. The germline V and J ends were trimmed by 3 bases and 0 bases, with 12 bases remaining between them. In DNA form, the CDR3 reads TGTGCCAGTAGTATGATCTGGGAGGGTAGCAATCAGCCCCAGCATTTT. This codes for CASSMIWEGSNQPQHF. Full variable domain (outside the CDR3, taken from reference TRBV19 and TRBJ1-5): DGGITQSPKYLFRKEGQNVTLSCEQNLNHDAMYWYRQDPGQGLRLIYYSQIVNDFQKGDIAEGYSVSREKKESFPLTVTSAQKNPTAFYLCASSMIWEGSNQPQHFGDGTRLSIL.

This clone was recorded a few times. The chain joins TRBV4-1 to TRBJ2-3; 7 bases line up with TRBD1. Germline assignment: CDR1 MGHRA and CDR2 YSYEKL. CDR3 length equals 15 residues. V shed 1 base, J shed 5 bases, and the junction held 6 bases outside the gene matches. The CDR3 DNA is TGCGCCAGCAGCCAAGTGGGAACAGGGGAAGATACGCAGTATTTT. This sequence encodes CASSQVGTGEDTQYF.